The rows below give T cell receptor beta chains drawn from one sample of a study of T cell repertoires in cytomegalovirus infection. Their antigen targets remain unknown. TCRdb reprocessed the reads with MiXCR, giving one entry per CDR3 protein. The sample includes approximately 910,000 distinct CDR3 sequences, 30% to 40% of them seen just once. Sequencing used cultured CD8+ T cells from PBMCs, obtained from culture after CMV antigen stimulation. The source is a human donor in good health (CMV status not recorded). Some clones in this sample may be carry-over from other donors' samples. The CDR3 runs from the conserved cysteine through the conserved F or W. A D gene is named only where the DNA matches it firmly. The size field is filled for only some rows; it gives once, few, many or a size class.

j_call v_call d_call clone_size cdr3_nt cdr3_aa
TRBJ2-4 TRBV6-8 NA NA TGTGCCAGCAGTTACTCGTTGGGGTGGGTAGGAACCATTCAGTACTTC CASSYSLGWVGTIQYF
TRBJ1-1 TRBV12-3/TRBV12-4 NA few TGTGCCAGCAGTTTATATTCAGTGAACACTGAAGCTTTCTTT CASSLYSVNTEAFF
TRBJ1-3 TRBV20-1 NA NA TGCAGTGCTAGGGGGGGGTTGGACGGGTTCTCTGGAAACACCATATATTTT CSARGGLDGFSGNTIYF
TRBJ1-2 TRBV5-6 NA NA TGTGCCAGCACCCTAGGCAGGGGCCCTTATGGCTACACCTTC CASTLGRGPYGYTF
TRBJ1-5 TRBV12-3/TRBV12-4 NA NA TGTGCCAGCAGTCCCCACGGGGGTGGGCGGGAGCCCCAGCATTTT CASSPHGGGREPQHF
TRBJ1-1 TRBV4-3 NA NA TGCGCCAGCAGAAGGAGGGGGTTGGATGAAGCTTTCTTT CASRRRGLDEAFF
TRBJ2-5 TRBV27 TRBD1 few TGTGCCAGCAGGTCGACAGGGGGAGAGACCCAGTACTTC CASRSTGGETQYF
TRBJ2-7 TRBV29-1 NA NA TGCAGCGTTGAGACGGGGGGCGACAGTGGACTTTTGTACGAGCAGTACTTC CSVETGGDSGLLYEQYF
TRBJ2-5 TRBV6-1 NA many TGTGCCAGCAGCCCAAGAGGGGCCCTATTTTGGACCCAGTACTTC CASSPRGALFWTQYF
TRBJ1-5 TRBV27 NA few TGTGCCAGCAGTTTCAGGAGAGGCGACAATCAGCCCCAGCATTTT CASSFRRGDNQPQHF